The 30 T cell receptor beta chains below were found in one sample sequenced in a study of graft-versus-host responses after intestinal transplantation. The assay was immunoSEQ multiplex PCR, and TCRdb's table has in-frame clones only and misses some. This sample has around 90,000 clones; just under 95% occur once, and the top ten carry about 0.28%. These receptors lack a known antigen. Sample: unstimulated CD4+ T cells sorted from spleen or lymph node cells, taken before intestinal transplant. Receptors originate from a human donor who received an intestinal transplant.

The genes are TRBV10-1 and TRBJ2-3, with a possible D match to TRBD1 (6 bases). Per germline, CDR1 WNHNN and CDR2 SYGVQD (reference sequence). V shed 3 bases and J shed 6 bases, with 16 bases lying between them. CDR3 length: 15 residues. The DNA of the CDR3 is TGCGCCAGCAGTGACCCAGGGGACCCTACGGATACGCAGTATTTT. The encoded protein is CASSDPGDPTDTQYF.

The genes are TRBV7-3 and TRBJ2-1; D possibly uses TRBD1 or TRBD2 (7 bases each). This CDR3 contains 20 residues. CDR1 and CDR2 (germline): SGHTA, FQGTGA. The germline V and J ends were trimmed by 5 bases and 3 bases, with 29 bases remaining between them. The CDR3 DNA sequence: TGTGCCAGCAGCGCCCGGGGGGCCCCTTCGACAGGGTCTTTCTACAATGAGCAGTTCTTC. As protein: CASSARGAPSTGSFYNEQFF.

The chain is built from TRBV29-1 and TRBJ2-1; 8 bases match TRBD2. This CDR3 comprises 14 residues. The V gene end was trimmed by 7 bases and the J gene end by 0 bases; junction bases not matched to a gene: 5. Germline loops: CDR1 SQVTM, CDR2 ANQGSEA. The CDR3 region is CSGRSGDSYNEQFF. In nucleotides, the CDR3 is TGCAGCGGGCGTAGCGGGGACTCCTACAATGAGCAGTTCTTC.

V gene TRBV9 combines with J gene TRBJ2-2; D uncertain. The CDR3 runs 14 residues. The ends were cut back, 3 bases at V and 1 base at J, with 7 bases in the middle. Germline V gene lookup returns CDR1 SGDLS and CDR2 YYNGEE. The CDR3 DNA sequence: TGTGCCAGCAGCGACCGACTGAACACCGGGGAGCTGTTTTTT. Translation: CASSDRLNTGELFF.

This chain uses TRBV20-1 with TRBJ1-4; a weak D match, TRBD1 (5 bases). The germline gives CDR1 DFQATT, CDR2 SNEGSKA (reference sequence). The CDR3 totals 11 residues. V was cut by 1 base and J by 14 bases, with 11 bases left in between. The CDR3 loop is CSARGGEGLFF. In nucleotides, the CDR3 is TGCAGTGCTAGAGGGGGGGAAGGTCTGTTTTTT.

V usage is TRBV27 and J usage is TRBJ2-4; D ambiguous. Trimming stripped 8 bases from V and 0 bases from J, with 8 bases between. Germline V gene data show CDR1 as MNHEY and CDR2 as SMNVEV (reference sequence). The CDR3 is made up of 13 amino acids. CDR3 loop: CASGLLAKNIQYF. The CDR3 nucleotides read TGTGCCAGCGGATTACTAGCCAAAAACATTCAGTACTTC.

The sample holds a few counts of this clone. The V and J genes are TRBV5-4 and TRBJ2-5; D gene uncertain. CDR1 is SGHNT and CDR2 is YYREEE in the germline V gene (reference sequence). The CDR3 consists of 11 residues. The V and J ends lost 2 bases and 5 bases respectively, with 4 bases between them. The CDR3 reads CASSFRETQYF. The DNA of the CDR3 is TGTGCCAGCAGCTTCCGGGAGACCCAGTACTTC.

The chain employs TRBV5-1 and TRBJ2-7; perhaps D is TRBD1 or TRBD2 (5 bases each). CDR1 and CDR2 (germline): SGHRS, YFSETQ. The CDR3 extends over 14 amino acids. Trimming took 9 bases from V and 5 from J, leaving 21 bases between them. Written as DNA, the CDR3 is TGCGCCACCTCGGGCCTTGGCAGGGACGACGAGCAGTACTTC. Translating it yields CATSGLGRDDEQYF.

J is TRBJ1-5 and V is TRBV5-5; the D is unclear. This CDR3 is built from 15 residues. V was shortened by 0 bases and J by 0 bases, with 7 bases between the two germline ends. Germline V gives CDR1 SGHKS, CDR2 YYEKEE (reference sequence). CDR3 DNA: TGTGCCAGCAGCTTGGGCCGTAATAGCAATCAGCCCCAGCATTTT. Amino acids: CASSLGRNSNQPQHF.

This clone was counted a single time. The rearrangement links TRBV14 to TRBJ2-7; 10 bases are shared with TRBD2. Germline trimming cut 1 base from V and 3 bases from J; bases unmatched to any gene: 3. Looked up from germline, CDR1 is SGHDN and CDR2 is FVKESK. This CDR3 spans 15 amino acids. The chain's CDR3 is CASSQALAGVYEQYF. The CDR3 coding sequence is TGTGCCAGCAGCCAAGCTCTAGCGGGAGTCTACGAGCAGTACTTC.

The V and J genes are TRBV29-1 and TRBJ2-3; D not resolved. Trimming removed 5 bases from V and 5 bases from J, with 14 bases in between. The germline V gene has CDR1 SQVTM and CDR2 ANQGSEA. The length of the CDR3 is 13 residues. CDR3 sequence: CSVLPVGLDTQYF. The CDR3 region has the DNA TGCAGCGTTCTCCCAGTCGGGTTAGATACGCAGTATTTT.

J is TRBJ2-7 and V is TRBV19, with D perhaps TRBD1 or TRBD2 (5 bases each). The CDR3 totals 13 residues. Germline CDR1 reads LNHDA; CDR2 reads SQIVND (reference sequence). The V and J ends lost 4 bases and 7 bases respectively, with 14 bases between them. CDR3 residues: CASSRGGSQEQYF. CDR3 DNA sequence: TGTGCCAGTAGTAGGGGCGGGTCTCAAGAGCAGTACTTC. The full variable domain, in which reference TRBV19 and TRBJ2-7 provide the parts outside the CDR3, is DGGITQSPKYLFRKEGQNVTLSCEQNLNHDAMYWYRQDPGQGLRLIYYSQIVNDFQKGDIAEGYSVSREKKESFPLTVTSAQKNPTAFYLCASSRGGSQEQYFGPGTRLTVT.

J is TRBJ2-1 and V is TRBV9; D is ambiguous. The CDR3 contains 15 residues. The germline gives CDR1 SGDLS, CDR2 YYNGEE. V dropped 3 bases and J dropped 10 bases, with 20 bases sitting between them. CDR3 nucleotide sequence: TGTGCCAGCAGCGAGGCGTCTACCCTAAGCACCGAGCAGTTCTTC. Translating gives CASSEASTLSTEQFF.

The chain joins TRBV12-5 to TRBJ2-1; the match to TRBD2 covers 7 bases. The V gene's germline CDR1 is LGHNT and CDR2 FRNRAP. The length of the CDR3 is 16 residues. The ends lost 3 bases at V and 0 bases at J; junction bases unmatched: 5. The CDR3 sequence is CASGFWGGSSYNEQFF. The CDR3 DNA sequence: TGTGCTAGTGGTTTTTGGGGCGGGAGCTCCTACAATGAGCAGTTCTTC.

In its sample, this clone was seen once. The V call is TRBV6-5, the J call TRBJ1-4, with TRBD1 matching 8 bases. This CDR3 is built from 15 residues. J was trimmed by 5 bases and V by 5 bases; bases with no gene match: 7. Germline CDR1 is MNHEY and CDR2 is SVGAGI. The CDR3 DNA is TGTGCCAGCAGTCCCAGACAGGGGCAGAATGAAAAACTGTTTTTT. Translated, it gives CASSPRQGQNEKLFF.

This sequence joins TRBV6-1 and TRBJ2-2; D possibly corresponds to TRBD1 (6 bases). The V gene's germline CDR1 is MNHNS and CDR2 SASEGT. Trimming shortened V by 3 bases and J by 3 bases, and 14 bases separated the two germline ends. The CDR3 is 16 residues long. The CDR3 DNA sequence: TGTGCCAGCAGTGAGGCTCAGGGGTTCGACACCGGGGAGCTGTTTTTT. Protein sequence: CASSEAQGFDTGELFF.

For the CDR3, the DNA is TGTGCCAGCAGTTCGCGGACAGGGAGGACCACTGAAGCTTTCTTT. Protein sequence: CASSSRTGRTTEAFF. The chain employs TRBV6-1 and TRBJ1-1; 8 bases map to TRBD1. V shed 5 bases, J shed 4 bases, and the junction held 9 bases outside the gene matches. From germline, CDR1 is MNHNS and CDR2 SASEGT. The CDR3 is 15 residues long.

The chain has TRBV5-1 and TRBJ2-3, with 7 bases aligning to TRBD2. The length of the CDR3 is 17 residues. In germline, CDR1 is SGHRS, CDR2 YFSETQ. Unmatched junction bases numbered 10, after V lost 3 bases and J lost 0 bases. The CDR3 DNA reads TGCGCCAGCAGCTCGGCCCCGGGACTATATAGCACAGATACGCAGTATTTT. Amino acid sequence: CASSSAPGLYSTDTQYF. The complete variable domain, with remaining parts taken from reference TRBV5-1 and TRBJ2-3, reads KAGVTQTPRYLIKTRGQQVTLSCSPISGHRSVSWYQQTPGQGLQFLFEYFSETQRNKGNFPGRFSGRQFSNSRSEMNVSTLELGDSALYLCASSSAPGLYSTDTQYFGPGTRLTVL.

The V call is TRBV28, the J call TRBJ1-6, with a tentative D call TRBD1 (5 bases). CDR3 size: 16 residues. CDR1 is MDHEN, CDR2 SYDVKM, per germline. V was pared by 1 base and J by 8 bases, with 15 bases between. The CDR3 spells CASSLFQGTPDSPLHF. The CDR3 DNA is TGTGCCAGCAGTTTATTCCAGGGTACACCAGATTCACCCCTCCACTTT.

The chain employs TRBV6-5 and TRBJ2-7; D perhaps matches TRBD2 (6 bases). Trimming stripped 2 bases from V and 0 bases from J, with 14 bases between. Germline values: CDR1 MNHEY, CDR2 SVGAGI. The CDR3 totals 16 residues. As DNA, the CDR3 is TGTGCCAGCAGTTACGGGCGGGGTAAGGACTCCTACGAGCAGTACTTC. Protein product: CASSYGRGKDSYEQYF.

The chain has TRBV12-2 and TRBJ2-2; no DNA check was done on the table's D call, TRBD1. TRBV12-2 is an annotated pseudogene. This CDR3 comprises 15 residues. The CDR3 loop is CASRSWTGRAGELFF. The CDR3 nucleotides read TGTGCAAGTCGCTCCTGGACAGGGCGTGCCGGGGAGCTGTTTTTT.

The chain joins TRBV9 to TRBJ2-3, with 8 bases fitting TRBD1. The J segment lost 2 bases and the V segment lost 0 bases, leaving 2 bases of the junction unmatched. CDR1 SGDLS and CDR2 YYNGEE come from the germline V gene. The CDR3 is made up of 15 amino acids. The chain's CDR3 is CASSVAQGVTDTQYF. CDR3 sequence (DNA): TGTGCCAGCAGCGTAGCACAGGGGGTCACAGATACGCAGTATTTT.

This clone has only one observation. The chain carries TRBV6-5 and TRBJ2-7; 7 bases line up with TRBD1. The CDR3 sequence is 14 residues long. V trimming: 7 bases; J trimming: 4 bases; junction bases outside the gene matches: 10. Per the germline V gene, CDR1 is MNHEY and CDR2 is SVGAGI. The CDR3 is CASKPRQGGYEQYF. In DNA form, the CDR3 reads TGTGCCAGCAAACCGAGACAGGGTGGGTACGAGCAGTACTTC.

The genes are TRBV10-3 and TRBJ1-5; D may be TRBD1 (6 bases). Germline-derived CDR1 and CDR2 are ENHRY and SYGVKD. The V and J ends lost 4 bases and 2 bases respectively, with 15 bases between them. The CDR3 has 16 amino acids. The CDR3, as DNA: TGTGCCATCAGTGCGGACGCAGGGGACCGCAATCAGCCCCAGCATTTT. Residues: CAISADAGDRNQPQHF.

The chain uses TRBV18 and TRBJ2-2; D uncertain. Per the germline V gene, CDR1 is KGHSH and CDR2 is LQKENI. V lost 2 bases and J lost 0, with 13 bases in between. The CDR3 extends over 17 amino acids. Written as DNA, the CDR3 is TGTGCCAGCTCACCAGAAGCTGCAGGTCCGAACACCGGGGAGCTGTTTTTT. It translates to CASSPEAAGPNTGELFF.

The gene calls are TRBV11-2 and TRBJ2-3; D is ambiguous. Looked up from germline, CDR1 is SGHAT and CDR2 is FQNNGV. The CDR3 is 13 amino acids. V shed 5 bases and J shed 1 base, with 7 bases lying between them. CDR3 in amino acids: CASSPRGTDTQYF. Here the CDR3 DNA reads TGTGCCAGCAGCCCTCGGGGCACAGATACGCAGTATTTT.

This chain joins TRBV7-2 and TRBJ2-1, with 7 nucleotides matching TRBD2. The length of the CDR3 is 17 residues. Germline CDR1 and CDR2: SGHTA and FQGNSA. V gave up 1 base and J gave up 0 bases; unmatched junction bases: 6. The CDR3 sequence is CASSLVAGGSSYNEQFF. The DNA for the CDR3 is TGTGCCAGCAGCTTAGTGGCGGGCGGGAGCTCCTACAATGAGCAGTTCTTC.

The V call is TRBV4-1, the J call TRBJ2-1; 7 nucleotides line up with TRBD2. This CDR3 is 17 amino acids long. V shed 0 bases and J 1 base; nucleotides not matched to a gene: 6. CDR1 MGHRA and CDR2 YSYEKL come from the germline V gene. CDR3 in amino acids: CASSQDWAGVSYNEQFF. DNA of the CDR3: TGCGCCAGCAGCCAAGATTGGGCGGGAGTATCCTACAATGAGCAGTTCTTC.

The genes are TRBV6-4 and TRBJ1-5, with D unresolved. The CDR3 runs to 15 residues. The germline V and J ends were trimmed by 3 bases and 7 bases, with 16 bases remaining between them. The germline V gene encodes CDR1 MRHNA and CDR2 SNTAGT. CDR3 sequence: CASSEIRSRRQPQHF. CDR3 bases: TGTGCCAGCAGTGAGATAAGGTCCCGGAGGCAGCCCCAGCATTTT.

The chain couples TRBV5-1 to TRBJ1-1; possibly TRBD1 for D (6 bases). CDR1 and CDR2 (germline): SGHRS, YFSETQ. This CDR3 is 14 amino acids long. The ends were cut back, 4 bases at V and 1 base at J, with 11 bases in the middle. This CDR3 reads CASSLPTGNTEAFF. CDR3 nucleotides: TGCGCCAGCAGCCTGCCGACAGGGAACACTGAAGCTTTCTTT.